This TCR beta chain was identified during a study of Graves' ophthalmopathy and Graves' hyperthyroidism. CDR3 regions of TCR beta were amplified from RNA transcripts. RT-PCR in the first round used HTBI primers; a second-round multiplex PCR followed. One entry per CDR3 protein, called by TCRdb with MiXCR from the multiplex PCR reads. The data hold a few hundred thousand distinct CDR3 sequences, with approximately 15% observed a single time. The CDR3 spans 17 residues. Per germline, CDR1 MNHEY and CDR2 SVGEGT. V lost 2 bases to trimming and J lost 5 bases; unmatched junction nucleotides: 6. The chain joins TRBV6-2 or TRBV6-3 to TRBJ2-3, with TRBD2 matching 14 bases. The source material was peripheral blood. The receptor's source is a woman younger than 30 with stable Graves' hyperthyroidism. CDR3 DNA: TGTGCCAGCAGTTACACCCGGACTAGCGGGGGGCAAGATACGCAGTATTTT. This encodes CASSYTRTSGGQDTQYF.